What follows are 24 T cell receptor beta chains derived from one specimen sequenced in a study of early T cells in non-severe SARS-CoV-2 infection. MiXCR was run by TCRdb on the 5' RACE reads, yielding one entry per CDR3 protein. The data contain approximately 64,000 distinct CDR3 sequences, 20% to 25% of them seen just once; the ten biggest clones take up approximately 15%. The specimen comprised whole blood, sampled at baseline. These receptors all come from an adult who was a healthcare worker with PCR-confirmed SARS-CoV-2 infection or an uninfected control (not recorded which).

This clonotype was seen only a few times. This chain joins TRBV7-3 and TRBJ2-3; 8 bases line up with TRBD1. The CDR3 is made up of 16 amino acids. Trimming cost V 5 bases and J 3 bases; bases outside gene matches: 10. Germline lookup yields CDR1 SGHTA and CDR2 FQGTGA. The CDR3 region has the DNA TGTGCCAGCAGCCCCAGACAGGGGTGGGGAACAGATACGCAGTATTTT. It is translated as CASSPRQGWGTDTQYF.

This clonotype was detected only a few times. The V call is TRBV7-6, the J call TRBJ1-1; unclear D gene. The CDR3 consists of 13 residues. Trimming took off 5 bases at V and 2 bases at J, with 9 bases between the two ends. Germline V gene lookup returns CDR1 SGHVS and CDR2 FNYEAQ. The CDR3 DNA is TGTGCCAGCAGCGATGAGGTTAACACTGAAGCTTTCTTT. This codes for CASSDEVNTEAFF.

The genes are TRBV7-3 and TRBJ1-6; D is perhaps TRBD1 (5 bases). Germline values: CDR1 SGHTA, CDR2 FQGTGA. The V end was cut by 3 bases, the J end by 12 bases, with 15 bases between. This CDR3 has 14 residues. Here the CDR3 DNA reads TGTGCCAGCAGCTTGGAGGGGAGATTAAAACCCCTCCACTTT. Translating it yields CASSLEGRLKPLHF. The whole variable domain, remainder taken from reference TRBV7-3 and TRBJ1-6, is GAGVSQTPSNKVTEKGKYVELRCDPISGHTALYWYRQSLGQGPEFLIYFQGTGAADDSGLPNDRFFAVRPEGSVSTLKIQRTERGDSAVYLCASSLEGRLKPLHFGNGTRLTVT.

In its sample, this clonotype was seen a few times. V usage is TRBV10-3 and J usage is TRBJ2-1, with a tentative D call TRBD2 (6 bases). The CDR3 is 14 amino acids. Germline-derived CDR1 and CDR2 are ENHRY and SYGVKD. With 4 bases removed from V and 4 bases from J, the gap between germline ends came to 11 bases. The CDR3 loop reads CAISGEAGYNEQFF. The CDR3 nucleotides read TGTGCCATCAGTGGGGAAGCGGGTTACAATGAGCAGTTCTTC.

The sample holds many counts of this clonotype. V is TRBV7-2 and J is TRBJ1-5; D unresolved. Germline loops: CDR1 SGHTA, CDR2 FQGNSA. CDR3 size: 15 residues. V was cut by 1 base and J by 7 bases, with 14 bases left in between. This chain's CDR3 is CASSLEQRFGQPQHF. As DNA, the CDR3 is TGTGCCAGCAGCTTAGAACAGAGGTTCGGGCAGCCCCAGCATTTT.

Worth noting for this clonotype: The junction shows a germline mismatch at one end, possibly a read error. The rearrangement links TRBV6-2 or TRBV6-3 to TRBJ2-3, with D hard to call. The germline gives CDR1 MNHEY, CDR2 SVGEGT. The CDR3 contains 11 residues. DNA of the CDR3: TGTGCCGGCAGTAACGCAGATACGCAGTATTTT. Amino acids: CAGSNADTQYF.

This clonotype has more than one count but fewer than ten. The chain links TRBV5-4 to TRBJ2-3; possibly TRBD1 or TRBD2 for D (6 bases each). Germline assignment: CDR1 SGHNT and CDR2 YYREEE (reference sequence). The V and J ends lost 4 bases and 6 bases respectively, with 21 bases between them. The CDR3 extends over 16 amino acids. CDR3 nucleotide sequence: TGTGCCAGCAGCCGCCCAGGCGAGGGGGGCATGGATACGCAGTATTTT. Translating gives CASSRPGEGGMDTQYF.

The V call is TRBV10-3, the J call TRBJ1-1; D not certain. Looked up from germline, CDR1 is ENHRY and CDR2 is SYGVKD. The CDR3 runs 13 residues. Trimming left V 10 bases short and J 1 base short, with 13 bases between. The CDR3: CATTTLGNTEAFF. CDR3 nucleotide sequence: TGTGCCACCACGACTTTAGGGAACACTGAAGCTTTCTTT.

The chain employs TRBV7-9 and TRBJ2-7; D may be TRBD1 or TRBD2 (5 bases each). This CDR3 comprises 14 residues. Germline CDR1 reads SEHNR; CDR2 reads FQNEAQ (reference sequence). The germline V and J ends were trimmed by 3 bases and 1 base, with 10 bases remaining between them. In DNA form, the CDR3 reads TGTGCCAGCAGCTTGGGGGTTGTTTCCTACGAGCAGTACTTC. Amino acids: CASSLGVVSYEQYF. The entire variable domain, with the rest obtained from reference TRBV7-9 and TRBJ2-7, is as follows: DTGVSQNPRHKITKRGQNVTFRCDPISEHNRLYWYRQTLGQGPEFLTYFQNEAQLEKSRLLSDRFSAERPKGSFSTLEIQRTEQGDSAMYLCASSLGVVSYEQYFGPGTRLTVT.

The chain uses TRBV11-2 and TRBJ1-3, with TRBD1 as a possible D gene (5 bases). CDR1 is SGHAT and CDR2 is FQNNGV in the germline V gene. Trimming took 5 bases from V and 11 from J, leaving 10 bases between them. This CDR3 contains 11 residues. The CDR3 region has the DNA TGTGCCAGCAGCCCGGGACCGGCCATATATTTT. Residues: CASSPGPAIYF.

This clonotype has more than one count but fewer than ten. This CDR3 reads CASSTQRTGANVLTF. CDR3 DNA: TGTGCCAGCAGCACCCAGCGGACTGGGGCCAACGTCCTGACTTTC. The chain couples TRBV5-6 to TRBJ2-6; possibly TRBD2 for D (5 bases). Germline values: CDR1 SGHDT, CDR2 YYEEEE. V was pared by 4 bases and J by 2 bases, with 10 bases between. The CDR3 has 15 residues.

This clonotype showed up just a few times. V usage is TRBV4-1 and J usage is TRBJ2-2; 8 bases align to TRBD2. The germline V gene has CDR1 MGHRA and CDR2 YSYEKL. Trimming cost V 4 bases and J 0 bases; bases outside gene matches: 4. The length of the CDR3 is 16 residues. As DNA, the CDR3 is TGCGCCAGCAGCCCCCGGACTAGCCCGAACACCGGGGAGCTGTTTTTT. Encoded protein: CASSPRTSPNTGELFF.

CDR3 amino acids: CASSQGSGVPPEKLFF. As DNA, the CDR3 is TGTGCCAGCAGCCAAGGAAGCGGGGTCCCTCCTGAAAAACTGTTTTTT. The V and J genes are TRBV4-2 and TRBJ1-4; D is unresolved. The CDR3 covers 16 residues. Germline loops: CDR1 LGHNA, CDR2 YNFKEQ. V was clipped by 1 base and J by 7 bases, with 16 bases between them.

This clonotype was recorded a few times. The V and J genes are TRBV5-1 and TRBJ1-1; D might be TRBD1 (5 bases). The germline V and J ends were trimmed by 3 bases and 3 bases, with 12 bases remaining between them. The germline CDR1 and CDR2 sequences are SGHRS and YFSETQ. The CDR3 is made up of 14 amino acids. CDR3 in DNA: TGCGCCAGCAGCTCGCTAAAAGGGGACACTGAAGCTTTCTTT. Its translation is CASSSLKGDTEAFF.

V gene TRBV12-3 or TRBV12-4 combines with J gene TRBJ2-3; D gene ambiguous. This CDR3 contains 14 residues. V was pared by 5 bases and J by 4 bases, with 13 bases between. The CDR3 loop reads CASSTSPRPDTQYF. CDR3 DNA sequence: TGTGCCAGCAGTACCTCCCCGCGGCCAGATACGCAGTATTTT.

The CDR3 bases are TGTGCCAGCAGCAGTAAAGAGACCCAGTACTTC. Translated, it gives CASSSKETQYF. The rearrangement links TRBV7-9 to TRBJ2-5; D call uncertain. The V gene's germline CDR1 is SEHNR and CDR2 FQNEAQ (reference sequence). Trimming cost V 5 bases and J 3 bases, with 4 bases left between them. The CDR3 has 11 residues.

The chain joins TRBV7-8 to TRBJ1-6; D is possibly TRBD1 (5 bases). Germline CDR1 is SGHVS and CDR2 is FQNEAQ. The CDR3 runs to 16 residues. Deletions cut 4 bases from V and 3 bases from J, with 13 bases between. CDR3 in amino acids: CASSSLTDIYNSPLHF. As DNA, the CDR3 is TGTGCCAGCAGCTCGCTGACAGACATCTATAATTCACCCCTCCACTTT.

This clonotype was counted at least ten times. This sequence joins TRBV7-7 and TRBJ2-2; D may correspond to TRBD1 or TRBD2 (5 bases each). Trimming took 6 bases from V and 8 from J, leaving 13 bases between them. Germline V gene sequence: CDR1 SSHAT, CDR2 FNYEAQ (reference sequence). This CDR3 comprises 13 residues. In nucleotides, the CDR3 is TGTGCCAGCAGTCCAGGGACCCCTGGGGAGCTGTTTTTT. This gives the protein CASSPGTPGELFF.

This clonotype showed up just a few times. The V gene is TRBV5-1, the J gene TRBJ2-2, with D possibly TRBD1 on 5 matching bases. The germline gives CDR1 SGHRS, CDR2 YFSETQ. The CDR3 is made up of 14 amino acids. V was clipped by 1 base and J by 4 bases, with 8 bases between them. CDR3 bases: TGCGCCAGCAGCTTGCCGACAGCCACCGGGGAGCTGTTTTTT. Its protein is CASSLPTATGELFF.

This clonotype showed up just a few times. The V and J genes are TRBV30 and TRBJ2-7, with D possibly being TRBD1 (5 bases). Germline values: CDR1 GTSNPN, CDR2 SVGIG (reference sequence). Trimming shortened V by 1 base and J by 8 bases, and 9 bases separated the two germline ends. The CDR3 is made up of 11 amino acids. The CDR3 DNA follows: TGTGCCTGGAGTGAAGTGGACAAGCAGTACTTC. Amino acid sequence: CAWSEVDKQYF.

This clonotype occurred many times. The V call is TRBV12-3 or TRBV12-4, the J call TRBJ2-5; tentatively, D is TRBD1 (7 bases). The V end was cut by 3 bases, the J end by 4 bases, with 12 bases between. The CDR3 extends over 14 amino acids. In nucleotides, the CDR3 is TGTGCCAGCAGTTTCAGGGGGGCCCGAGAGACCCAGTACTTC. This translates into CASSFRGARETQYF.

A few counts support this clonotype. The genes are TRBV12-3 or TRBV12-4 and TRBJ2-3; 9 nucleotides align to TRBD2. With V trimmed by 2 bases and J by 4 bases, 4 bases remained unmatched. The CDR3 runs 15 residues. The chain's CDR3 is CASSLSRGGPDTQYF. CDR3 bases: TGTGCCAGCAGTTTATCGCGGGGGGGCCCAGATACGCAGTATTTT.

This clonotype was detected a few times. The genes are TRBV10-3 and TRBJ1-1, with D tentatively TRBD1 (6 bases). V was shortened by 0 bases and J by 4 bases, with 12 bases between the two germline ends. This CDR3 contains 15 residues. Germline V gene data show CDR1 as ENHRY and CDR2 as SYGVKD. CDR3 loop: CAISESKGGRTEAFF. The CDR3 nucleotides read TGTGCCATCAGTGAGTCGAAAGGGGGGCGCACTGAAGCTTTCTTT.

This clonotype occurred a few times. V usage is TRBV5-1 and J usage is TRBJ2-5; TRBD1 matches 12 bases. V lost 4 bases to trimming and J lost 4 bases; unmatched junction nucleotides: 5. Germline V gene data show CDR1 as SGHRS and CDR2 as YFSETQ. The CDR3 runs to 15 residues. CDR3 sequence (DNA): TGCGCCAGCAGCCCGGGACAGGGGGCAGGAGAGACCCAGTACTTC. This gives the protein CASSPGQGAGETQYF.